What follows are 12 T cell receptor beta chains derived from one specimen sequenced in a study of beta chain features in type 1 diabetes. Expressed TCRB transcripts were sequenced because the isolated RNA had all been reverse transcribed beforehand. Here immunoSEQ multiplex PCR was the method, and the copy in TCRdb shows in-frame clones only, minus some. The data show hundreds of thousands of clones, about 16% seen once. Sample: naive CD4+ T cells from blood. These receptors came from a man aged 18 to 30 in good health.

Comment on this clone: Other DNA sequences in this sample translate to the same CDR3. This rearrangement joins TRBV9 to TRBJ1-1; D call uncertain. V gave up 4 bases and J gave up 1 base, with 8 bases separating them. The CDR3 runs to 13 residues. The germline CDR1 and CDR2 sequences are SGDLS and YYNGEE. CDR3 region: CASSLGRNTEAFF. For the CDR3, the DNA is TGTGCCAGCAGCTTAGGCAGGAACACTGAAGCTTTCTTT.

V gene TRBV19 combines with J gene TRBJ2-1; 10 bases map to TRBD1. There are 15 residues in the CDR3. The trim removed 4 bases at V and 8 bases at J, leaving 8 bases unmatched. Germline CDR1 reads LNHDA; CDR2 reads SQIVND (reference sequence). The CDR3 DNA follows: TGTGCCAGTAGTAGACCGGGACAGGGGTCCCATGAGCAGTTCTTC. It is translated as CASSRPGQGSHEQFF.

V and J are TRBV27 and TRBJ2-3; possible D gene TRBD2, 6 bases. CDR3 length equals 13 residues. The V gene lost 3 bases and the J gene lost 5 bases, with 9 bases spanning the gap. Germline assignment: CDR1 MNHEY and CDR2 SMNVEV (reference sequence). The CDR3 here is CASSFGRLDTQYF. The DNA of the CDR3 is TGTGCCAGCAGTTTCGGGAGATTAGATACGCAGTATTTT.

The chain links TRBV5-6 to TRBJ1-2; D is uncertain. Between the trimmed V and J ends, which lost 3 bases and 2 bases, there was a span of 20 bases. CDR1 is SGHDT and CDR2 is YYEEEE in the germline V gene. This CDR3 has 17 amino acids. The CDR3 loop is CASSSPLEGAENYGYTF. In DNA form, the CDR3 reads TGTGCCAGCAGCTCCCCTCTCGAGGGAGCAGAGAACTATGGCTACACCTTC.

The sample holds a few counts of this clone. The identical CDR3 is also encoded by other nucleotide sequences in the sample. V and J are TRBV9 and TRBJ1-1; D unclear. The germline gives CDR1 SGDLS, CDR2 YYNGEE. Trimming left V 4 bases short and J 1 base short, with 8 bases between. This CDR3 contains 13 residues. The CDR3 protein is CASSLGRNTEAFF. The CDR3 DNA follows: TGTGCCAGCAGCCTTGGCAGGAACACTGAAGCTTTCTTT.

V is TRBV7-2 and J is TRBJ2-7; 14 bases fit TRBD2. CDR1 is SGHTA and CDR2 is FQGNSA in the germline V gene. Germline trimming cut 5 bases from V and 6 bases from J; bases unmatched to any gene: 3. The CDR3 runs 14 residues. CDR3 protein: CASSPGLAGVEQYF. CDR3 in DNA: TGTGCCAGCAGCCCGGGACTAGCGGGAGTCGAGCAGTACTTC.

This clone has only a few counts. This chain links TRBV7-2 with TRBJ1-5; D gene ambiguous. The CDR3 spans 15 residues. V shed 2 bases and J shed 1 base, with 9 bases lying between them. Germline CDR1 reads SGHTA; CDR2 reads FQGNSA. The CDR3 spells CASSLSRVSNQPQHF. DNA of the CDR3: TGTGCCAGCAGCTTATCTCGAGTGAGCAATCAGCCCCAGCATTTT.

The rearrangement uses TRBV4-2 and TRBJ1-1; 7 bases align to TRBD1. The V segment lost 4 bases and the J segment 3 bases; nucleotides outside the gene matches: 5. Germline-derived CDR1 and CDR2 are LGHNA and YNFKEQ. This CDR3 has 14 residues. This chain's CDR3 is CASSLAGGDTEAFF. Written as DNA, the CDR3 is TGTGCCAGCAGCCTTGCAGGGGGTGACACTGAAGCTTTCTTT.

The rearrangement joins TRBV15 to TRBJ2-1, with D possibly matching TRBD1 (6 bases). CDR3 size: 17 residues. V was cut by 4 bases and J by 5 bases, with 21 bases left in between. CDR1 LNHNV and CDR2 YYDKDF come from the germline V gene (reference sequence). The CDR3 spells CATSTTGHRAPHNEQFF. CDR3 DNA sequence: TGTGCCACCAGCACCACGGGCCACAGGGCCCCACACAATGAGCAGTTCTTC.

This clone was seen a handful of times. This chain joins TRBV19 and TRBJ2-2; D uncertain. V was trimmed by 5 bases and J by 2 bases, leaving 12 bases between them. This CDR3 is built from 15 residues. Germline CDR1 LNHDA, CDR2 SQIVND (reference sequence). Here the CDR3 reads CASSSRRLNTGELFF. The CDR3 DNA is TGTGCCAGTAGTTCCCGTCGACTTAACACCGGGGAGCTGTTTTTT.

The CDR3 loop is CASSYRILKLAGELFF. CDR3 DNA: TGTGCCAGCAGTTACAGGATACTAAAGTTGGCCGGGGAGCTGTTTTTT. The chain combines TRBV6-5 with TRBJ2-2, with no clear D. Between the trimmed V and J ends, which lost 2 bases and 6 bases, there was a span of 16 bases. CDR3 length equals 16 residues. Germline assignment: CDR1 MNHEY and CDR2 SVGAGI.

The J gene is TRBJ2-7, the V gene TRBV27, with 8 positions matching TRBD1. The CDR3 has 14 amino acids. The germline CDR1 and CDR2 sequences are MNHEY and SMNVEV (reference sequence). After removal of 5 bases from V and 6 bases from J, the junction contained 9 bases not matched to a gene. This CDR3 reads CASSRRTGFSEQYF. CDR3 coding DNA: TGTGCCAGCAGTCGAAGGACAGGGTTCAGCGAGCAGTACTTC.